A selection of T cell receptor beta chains follows, all from one sample in a study of blood T cell repertoires in COVID-19. Repertoires were generated with immunoSEQ multiplex PCR, while TCRdb's copy carries only in-frame clones and drops some. Here the sample spans approximately 300,000 clones, around 89% being singletons. The sequencing sample was made of peripheral blood. The receptors were gathered from a man aged 35 to 55 with acute or convalescent COVID-19. Each CDR3 is given with its conserved first and last residue. Fields, in order: clone size, D gene, V gene, J gene, CDR3 DNA, CDR3 protein. The D gene is left open where the match is weak. Clone size is stated in some rows and not others, as once, few, many or a class when expanded.

>.|TRBD1|TRBV9|TRBJ2-4
TGTGCCAGCAGCGTAGAGGGACAGGGAGGGAACATTCAGTACTTC
CASSVEGQGGNIQYF
>.|.|TRBV2|TRBJ1-4
TGTGCCAGCAGTGCCAACCATGGGAGGACTAATGAAAAACTGTTTTTT
CASSANHGRTNEKLFF
>.|TRBD1|TRBV6-1|TRBJ2-7
TGTGCCAGCAGTGAAGGGGGACAGACCTACGAGCAGTACTTC
CASSEGGQTYEQYF
>.|.|TRBV5-1|TRBJ2-3
TGCGCCAGCAGCTTGACGCGCAGGGCCACAGATACGCAGTATTTT
CASSLTRRATDTQYF
>.|.|TRBV7-2|TRBJ1-2
TGTGCCAGCAGCTTTACGGGGGTGGTTGGCTACACCTTC
CASSFTGVVGYTF
>.|.|TRBV29-1|TRBJ1-2
TGCAGCGTTGTCCCCTTCGGCCCAGGGGAGGGGAATGGCTACACCTTC
CSVVPFGPGEGNGYTF
>.|TRBD1|TRBV5-1|TRBJ1-4
TGCGCCAGCAGCTGGGACAGGAGCGCAAAACTGTTTTTT
CASSWDRSAKLFF
>.|TRBD1|TRBV6-5|TRBJ1-1
TGTGCCAGCAGTTACTCTGGAGGGGGCGGAACTGAAGCTTTCTTT
CASSYSGGGGTEAFF
>.|.|TRBV6-4|TRBJ2-3
TGTGCCAGCAGCCCGGACGGACTCACAGATACGCAGTATTTT
CASSPDGLTDTQYF
>.|.|TRBV27|TRBJ2-1
TGTGCCAGCAAGGCTGGCGGCTTCTCCTACAATGAGCAGTTCTTC
CASKAGGFSYNEQFF
>.|.|TRBV11-2|TRBJ2-1
TGTGCCAGCAGCACAAGGACAGCATACAATGAGCAGTTCTTC
CASSTRTAYNEQFF
>.|.|TRBV19|TRBJ2-7
TGTGCCAGTAGTATAGATCGAGGGTACGAGCAGTACTTC
CASSIDRGYEQYF
>.|TRBD1|TRBV18|TRBJ2-3
TGTGCCAGCTCCGGACAGGGGGCCAGAAACACAGATACGCAGTATTTT
CASSGQGARNTDTQYF
>few|.|TRBV3-1/TRBV3-2|TRBJ1-4
TGTGCCAGCAGTCGGCAGGGCGGTGAAAAACTGTTTTTT
CASSRQGGEKLFF
>.|.|TRBV5-1|TRBJ2-7
TGCGCCAGCAGCTTACAGACAGGATCCGGCGAGCAGTACTTC
CASSLQTGSGEQYF
>.|.|TRBV5-1|TRBJ2-1
TGCGCCAGCAGCTTTTACGGAGGACAGACTTACAATGAGCAGTTCTTC
CASSFYGGQTYNEQFF
>once|.|TRBV20-1|TRBJ2-3
TGCAGTGTTCTTATAAATACGCAGTATTTT
CSVLINTQYF
>.|.|TRBV6-6|TRBJ2-2
TGTGCCAGCAGACGGACAGCTGCGAACACCGGGGAGCTGTTTTTT
CASRRTAANTGELFF
>.|.|TRBV7-5|TRBJ1-5
TGTGCCAGAAGCTTAGCAGGGGGCGGGGTGAGCAATCAGCCCCAGCATTTT
CARSLAGGGVSNQPQHF
>once|TRBD1|TRBV5-1|TRBJ1-1
TGCGCCAGCAGCTTTACTGGGACAGCCACTGAAGCTTTCTTT
CASSFTGTATEAFF
>.|.|TRBV27|TRBJ2-1
TGTGCCAGCAGTACCCTGCGCAATGAGCAGTTCTTC
CASSTLRNEQFF
>.|.|TRBV12-5|TRBJ2-1
TGTGCTAGTGGTTTACTATATGAGCAGTTCTTC
CASGLLYEQFF
>once|.|TRBV5-1|TRBJ1-1
TGCGCCAGCAGCTTTCAGGGGAAGAACACTGAAGCTTTCTTT
CASSFQGKNTEAFF
>.|TRBD2|TRBV4-2|TRBJ2-2
TGTGCCAGCAGCCATTTAGCGGGACTAGCGGGGGGGCTGGTAGGCGGGGAGCTGTTTTTT
CASSHLAGLAGGLVGGELFF
>.|TRBD1|TRBV19|TRBJ1-2
TGTGCCAGTAGTAGAGCGGGACAGGGCGGAAACTATGGCTACACCTTC
CASSRAGQGGNYGYTF
>.|TRBD1|TRBV3-1/TRBV3-2|TRBJ1-2
TGTGCCAGCAGCCCGCGCGGGACAGGGGGCAGGTATGGCTACACCTTC
CASSPRGTGGRYGYTF
>.|TRBD1|TRBV6-6|TRBJ1-1
TGTGCCAGCAGTTACTCAGGGACAGGGAGGCGGTCTGAAGCTTTCTTT
CASSYSGTGRRSEAFF
>.|TRBD1|TRBV7-2|TRBJ1-5
TGTGCCAGCAGCCCGGACAGGGATCAGCCCCAGCATTTT
CASSPDRDQPQHF
>.|TRBD2|TRBV5-1|TRBJ2-1
TGCGCCAGCACGGGACTAGCGGGCGATGAGCAGTTCTTC
CASTGLAGDEQFF
>.|.|TRBV6-6|TRBJ1-1
TGTGCCAGCAGTTACAGGGGTGAAGCTTTCTTT
CASSYRGEAFF
>few|TRBD1|TRBV18|TRBJ1-1
TGTGCCAGCTCACCCCGACAACAGGGGACGACTGAAGCTTTCTTT
CASSPRQQGTTEAFF
>.|.|TRBV11-2|TRBJ1-2
TGTGCCAGCAGTTCTATAAGGGGATTAGGCTATGGCTACACCTTC
CASSSIRGLGYGYTF
>.|TRBD1|TRBV15|TRBJ1-2
TGTGCCACCACTCCGGACAGGGAAGGCTATGGCTACACCTTC
CATTPDREGYGYTF
>.|.|TRBV2|TRBJ1-6
TGTGCCAGCAGTGGTCTATCAGGGGCAAATAATTCACCCCTCCACTTT
CASSGLSGANNSPLHF
>.|TRBD1|TRBV4-1|TRBJ1-2
TGCGCCAGCAGCCAACCGGGACAGAGCTATGGCTACACCTTC
CASSQPGQSYGYTF
>.|TRBD1|TRBV18|TRBJ1-3
TGTGCCAGCTCTCCCGGGACAGGGGGTTCTCCGAACACCATATATTTT
CASSPGTGGSPNTIYF
>.|.|TRBV7-4|TRBJ1-5
TGTGCCAGCAGTTTAGGGTCCGAGAGCAATCAGCCCCAGCATTTT
CASSLGSESNQPQHF
>.|TRBD1|TRBV5-1|TRBJ1-2
TGCGCCAGCAGCTCCGACAGGGGGTTGTATGGCTACACCTTC
CASSSDRGLYGYTF
>.|TRBD1|TRBV12-3/TRBV12-4|TRBJ2-7
TGTGCCAGCAGCTTGACAGGGATGTACGAGCAGTACTTC
CASSLTGMYEQYF
>.|TRBD1|TRBV7-2|TRBJ2-7
TGTGCCAGCAGCTCCCAGGGACAGGGGACACTTTACGAGCAGTACTTC
CASSSQGQGTLYEQYF